These 22 T cell receptor beta chains were all obtained from the same sample, sequenced in a study of T cell responses to AZD1222 COVID-19 vaccine. Repertoires were generated with immunoSEQ multiplex PCR, while TCRdb's copy carries only in-frame clones and drops some. The sample comprises 120,000 to 150,000 clones, 88% of which are singletons, and 3% to 4% rests with the top ten. The input for sequencing was peripheral blood, taken 28 days after the second AZD1222 dose. These receptors all come from an adult who received the AZD1222 COVID-19 vaccine.

The rearrangement uses TRBV18 and TRBJ1-4, with no clear D. The CDR3 extends over 15 amino acids. Trimming took 3 bases from V and 5 from J, leaving 13 bases between them. Germline-derived CDR1 and CDR2 are KGHSH and LQKENI. The CDR3 sequence: CASSPGAGQNEKLFF. The CDR3 DNA sequence: TGTGCCAGCTCACCGGGTGCCGGCCAAAATGAAAAACTGTTTTTT.

The chain carries TRBV6-5 and TRBJ1-1, with D hard to call. This CDR3 spans 14 amino acids. Germline CDR1 is MNHEY and CDR2 is SVGAGI. V gave up 6 bases and J gave up 1 base, with 12 bases separating them. The CDR3 loop reads CASRVVVSNTEAFF. The CDR3 DNA follows: TGTGCCAGCAGAGTCGTAGTTTCGAACACTGAAGCTTTCTTT.

This clone was recorded only once. The conserved closing phenylalanine or tryptophan is absent in this CDR3, likely reflecting a read error. The DNA is omitted, as the CDR3 cannot be located on it reliably, and the CDR3 follows TCRdb's listing. V and J are TRBV6-1 and TRBJ2-7; the listed D gene, TRBD2, was not tested against the DNA. From its first to its last residue, the CDR3 has 13 amino acids. Germline-derived CDR1 and CDR2 are MNHNS and SASEGT. CDR3 protein: CASSEEGSGGTKL.

The chain links TRBV5-4 to TRBJ1-4; D is unresolved. V lost 1 base and J 2 bases, leaving 9 bases between the germline ends. CDR1 and CDR2 from the germline V gene are SGHNT and YYREEE (reference sequence). CDR3 length: 15 amino acids. The CDR3 DNA sequence: TGTGCCAGCAGCTTGAAAAATCCCACTAATGAAAAACTGTTTTTT. Protein: CASSLKNPTNEKLFF.

The chain carries TRBV4-2 and TRBJ2-7, with D hard to call. This CDR3 is 14 amino acids long. Trimming shortened V by 0 bases and J by 4 bases, and 10 bases separated the two germline ends. Germline assignment: CDR1 LGHNA and CDR2 YNFKEQ. In nucleotides, the CDR3 is TGTGCCAGCAGCCAAGATTTAACCCGATACGAGCAGTACTTC. Protein product: CASSQDLTRYEQYF.

This clone was detected a few times. This sequence joins TRBV6-8 and TRBJ1-2; 10 positions match TRBD1. Germline V gives CDR1 MNHGY, CDR2 SAAAGT. V gave up 11 bases and J gave up 4 bases; unmatched junction bases: 16. The CDR3 has 16 residues. The CDR3 here is CAGTRDRGPRGYGYTF. In DNA form, the CDR3 reads TGTGCCGGAACCCGGGACAGGGGCCCGAGGGGCTATGGCTACACCTTC.

V is TRBV19 and J is TRBJ1-5, with a possible D match to TRBD1 (6 bases). This CDR3 contains 16 residues. CDR1 LNHDA and CDR2 SQIVND come from the germline V gene (reference sequence). Trimming pared 2 bases from V and 6 bases from J, leaving 17 bases between. The CDR3 nucleotides read TGTGCCAGTAGTATACCCTCAGGGGCCCTCGGTCAGCCCCAGCATTTT. Translation gives CASSIPSGALGQPQHF.

This clone was observed a single time. J is TRBJ2-1 and V is TRBV7-2; a possible D gene is TRBD2 (6 bases). Trimming removed 0 bases from V and 4 bases from J, with 22 bases in between. Germline V gene lookup returns CDR1 SGHTA and CDR2 FQGNSA. The CDR3 sequence is 19 residues long. CDR3 region: CASSLAVREAGPPYNEQFF. Here the CDR3 DNA reads TGTGCCAGCAGCTTAGCGGTTAGGGAGGCGGGGCCCCCTTACAATGAGCAGTTCTTC.

The CDR3 protein is CASSPDRNYGYTF. CDR3 DNA: TGTGCCAGCAGCCCAGACAGGAACTATGGCTACACCTTC. The chain employs TRBV7-2 and TRBJ1-2; maybe TRBD1 (6 bases). Trimming took 5 bases from V and 2 from J, leaving 9 bases between them. CDR3 size: 13 residues. Germline V gene data show CDR1 as SGHTA and CDR2 as FQGNSA.

This sequence joins TRBV9 and TRBJ2-7; 8 positions match TRBD1. CDR1 is SGDLS and CDR2 is YYNGEE in the germline V gene. The trim removed 0 bases at V and 5 bases at J, leaving 7 bases unmatched. There are 15 residues in the CDR3. The CDR3 bases are TGTGCCAGCAGCGTAGGGGACAGGTTTACAGACGAGCAGTACTTC. Protein: CASSVGDRFTDEQYF.

The chain couples TRBV27 to TRBJ1-5; TRBD1 agrees at 11 bases. The CDR3 spans 18 residues. J lost 3 bases, V lost 7 bases, and 14 bases had no gene match. The germline V gene encodes CDR1 MNHEY and CDR2 SMNVEV (reference sequence). The CDR3 spells CASTTYGQGARVNQPQHF. In nucleotides, the CDR3 is TGTGCCAGCACCACCTACGGACAGGGGGCGAGGGTCAATCAGCCCCAGCATTTT.

This chain joins TRBV11-2 and TRBJ1-5, with a tentative D call TRBD1 (5 bases). Germline V gives CDR1 SGHAT, CDR2 FQNNGV. Trimming took off 8 bases at V and 7 bases at J, with 15 bases between the two ends. The CDR3 consists of 13 residues. CDR3 residues: CASSKWGGQPQHF. CDR3 sequence (DNA): TGTGCCAGCTCCAAATGGGGGGGACAGCCCCAGCATTTT.

The chain recombines TRBV7-3 with TRBJ2-3; D may match TRBD1 or TRBD2 (5 bases each). This CDR3 is built from 15 residues. CDR1 is SGHTA, CDR2 FQGTGA, per germline. V was trimmed by 3 bases and J by 4 bases, leaving 14 bases between them. The CDR3 sequence: CASSFGGRKPDTQYF. The CDR3 bases are TGTGCCAGCAGCTTTGGGGGTCGAAAACCAGATACGCAGTATTTT. Looking up the rest from reference TRBV7-3 and TRBJ2-3 gives the full variable domain: GAGVSQTPSNKVTEKGKYVELRCDPISGHTALYWYRQSLGQGPEFLIYFQGTGAADDSGLPNDRFFAVRPEGSVSTLKIQRTERGDSAVYLCASSFGGRKPDTQYFGPGTRLTVL.

The chain combines TRBV4-1 with TRBJ2-7, with TRBD2 as a possible D gene (5 bases). The V gene's germline CDR1 is MGHRA and CDR2 YSYEKL. V was cut by 6 bases and J by 5 bases, with 20 bases left in between. The CDR3 runs to 15 residues. The CDR3 DNA reads as TGCGCCAGCAGACCGGTGGCGGGCGAAGTCCACGAGCAGTACTTC. Protein sequence: CASRPVAGEVHEQYF.

In DNA form, the CDR3 reads TGTGCCAGTAGTAAGGGGCTGCCCCAGCATTTT. This gives the protein CASSKGLPQHF. The V gene is TRBV19, the J gene TRBJ1-5; perhaps TRBD1 as D (5 bases). Germline lookup yields CDR1 LNHDA and CDR2 SQIVND (reference sequence). V was pared by 4 bases and J by 9 bases, with 7 bases between. This CDR3 contains 11 residues.

A few counts support this clone. The gene calls are TRBV7-2 and TRBJ1-2; D is unclear. This CDR3 has 14 amino acids. Germline CDR1 and CDR2: SGHTA and FQGNSA. V lost 4 bases to trimming and J lost 4 bases, with 13 bases between them. The DNA for the CDR3 is TGTGCCAGCAGCTCCCCCCTTCGGGCCTATGGCTACACCTTC. Translation gives CASSSPLRAYGYTF.

This clone was observed a few times. This chain links TRBV10-1 with TRBJ2-2; no definite D call. Germline V gene data show CDR1 as WNHNN and CDR2 as SYGVQD (reference sequence). The CDR3 contains 14 residues. The V gene lost 6 bases and the J gene lost 6 bases, with 14 bases spanning the gap. This CDR3 reads CASSSTLGAGELFF. Written as DNA, the CDR3 is TGCGCCAGCAGCTCGACCCTTGGGGCCGGGGAGCTGTTTTTT.

The V and J genes are TRBV4-1 and TRBJ1-1, with TRBD1 as a possible D gene (6 bases). Trimming pared 0 bases from V and 5 bases from J, leaving 19 bases between. CDR1 MGHRA and CDR2 YSYEKL come from the germline V gene. The length of the CDR3 is 17 residues. CDR3 region: CASSQDLSGATRTEAFF. The CDR3 coding sequence is TGCGCCAGCAGCCAAGATTTGTCAGGGGCCACGCGGACTGAAGCTTTCTTT.

Points on this clone: The sample has other DNA sequences that encode this CDR3 too. The chain has TRBV4-1 and TRBJ1-4; 10 bases align to TRBD1. CDR1 and CDR2 from the germline V gene are MGHRA and YSYEKL. Trimming at V came to 3 bases and at J to 6 bases, leaving 1 base not matched to a gene. The CDR3 extends over 14 amino acids. This chain's CDR3 is CASSQGTGDEKLFF. The DNA of the CDR3 is TGCGCCAGCAGCCAGGGGACAGGGGATGAAAAACTGTTTTTT.

The chain combines TRBV5-4 with TRBJ2-3; weak D call: TRBD1 (5 bases). Per germline, CDR1 SGHNT and CDR2 YYREEE (reference sequence). V was cut by 4 bases and J by 4 bases, with 16 bases left in between. The CDR3 is 15 amino acids. Here the CDR3 reads CASSDRRVIPDTQYF. Here the CDR3 DNA reads TGTGCCAGCAGCGATCGCAGGGTTATCCCAGATACGCAGTATTTT.

This chain connects TRBV28 to TRBJ1-1; no definite D call. Germline CDR1 MDHEN, CDR2 SYDVKM. V lost 7 bases, J lost 2 bases, and 11 bases lay in between. The CDR3 runs to 13 residues. The CDR3 sequence is CASNIQFNTEAFF. The CDR3 nucleotides are TGTGCCAGCAACATACAGTTTAACACTGAAGCTTTCTTT.

The chain combines TRBV19 with TRBJ2-7; 8 bases fit TRBD2. Looked up from germline, CDR1 is LNHDA and CDR2 is SQIVND (reference sequence). CDR3 length equals 14 residues. V lost 7 bases, J lost 5 bases, and 10 bases stayed unmatched. The CDR3 nucleotides are TGTGCCAGTAAAAGGAGCGGGAGCGCCCACGAGCAGTACTTC. This codes for CASKRSGSAHEQYF.